The 15 T cell receptor beta chains listed next were all sequenced from one sample in a study of T cell responses to AZD1222 COVID-19 vaccine. Repertoires were generated with immunoSEQ multiplex PCR, while TCRdb's copy carries only in-frame clones and drops some. Of roughly 140,000 clones listed, 88% are singletons. This specimen was peripheral blood, taken on day 0 of AZD1222 vaccination. Receptors were obtained from an adult in good health.

The CDR3 sequence: CASSEDGNYGYTF. The CDR3 DNA sequence: TGTGCCAGCAGTGAGGACGGGAACTATGGCTACACCTTC. The chain recombines TRBV6-4 with TRBJ1-2, with unresolved D. The germline V gene has CDR1 MRHNA and CDR2 SNTAGT. The germline V and J ends were trimmed by 3 bases and 2 bases, with 7 bases remaining between them. The CDR3 length is 13 residues.

The V gene is TRBV27, the J gene TRBJ1-3, with a weak D call TRBD1 (6 bases). CDR1 and CDR2 (germline): MNHEY, SMNVEV (reference sequence). The CDR3 has 15 residues. Trimming took 2 bases from V and 3 from J, leaving 11 bases between them. The CDR3 here is CASSLSGRGGNTIYF. The DNA of the CDR3 is TGTGCCAGCAGTTTAAGTGGCAGGGGTGGAAACACCATATATTTT.

About this clone: The same CDR3 can be traced to other DNA sequences in this sample. The chain is built from TRBV6-1 and TRBJ2-5, with TRBD2 matching over 12 bases. Per germline, CDR1 MNHNS and CDR2 SASEGT. The CDR3 has 15 residues. J lost 2 bases, V lost 2 bases, and 0 bases had no gene match. CDR3 sequence (DNA): TGTGCCAGCAGTGAACTAGCGGGGGGGCAAGAGACCCAGTACTTC. Encoded protein: CASSELAGGQETQYF.

The chain carries TRBV6-5 and TRBJ2-7; D gene ambiguous. The CDR3 is 11 amino acids. Trimming removed 2 bases from V and 6 bases from J, with 5 bases in between. Germline CDR1 reads MNHEY; CDR2 reads SVGAGI. The CDR3: CASSYRAEQYF. The CDR3 DNA sequence: TGTGCCAGCAGTTACAGGGCCGAGCAGTACTTC.

This clone occurred once. The CDR3 coding sequence is TGTGCCAGCGGAGGGTCATATCAGGTCCACTTT. This translates into CASGGSYQVHF. V usage is TRBV28 and J usage is TRBJ1-6; D uncertain. Between the trimmed V and J ends, which lost 8 bases and 17 bases, there was a span of 16 bases. The CDR3 has 11 residues. Per germline, CDR1 MDHEN and CDR2 SYDVKM.

The chain couples TRBV20-1 to TRBJ2-5; no firm D call. Trimming removed 3 bases from V and 1 base from J, with 9 bases in between. The CDR3 has 13 residues. Looked up from germline, CDR1 is DFQATT and CDR2 is SNEGSKA (reference sequence). CDR3 nucleotide sequence: TGCAGTGCTAGTCAAACGGCCCAAGAGACCCAGTACTTC. Protein: CSASQTAQETQYF.

The chain is built from TRBV7-2 and TRBJ2-7; 11 positions agree with TRBD1. Unmatched junction bases numbered 7, after V lost 6 bases and J lost 3 bases. The CDR3 is made up of 15 amino acids. Germline V gene lookup returns CDR1 SGHTA and CDR2 FQGNSA. The CDR3 bases are TGTGCCAGCAGTCGCTCCGGGACAGGGGGCTACGAGCAGTACTTC. Translating gives CASSRSGTGGYEQYF.

The chain joins TRBV7-2 to TRBJ2-7, with unresolved D. Per germline, CDR1 SGHTA and CDR2 FQGNSA. The CDR3 has 11 residues. The V gene lost 5 bases and the J gene lost 3 bases, with 5 bases spanning the gap. The CDR3 is CASSLIYEQYF. The CDR3 coding sequence is TGTGCCAGCAGCCTTATCTACGAGCAGTACTTC.

This rearrangement joins TRBV9 to TRBJ2-5; D is unresolved. The V end lost 2 bases, the J end lost 2 bases, and 7 bases lay between the germline ends. Looked up from germline, CDR1 is SGDLS and CDR2 is YYNGEE. There are 13 residues in the CDR3. The CDR3 nucleotides are TGTGCCAGCAGCGTCCAGTCGCAAGAGACCCAGTACTTC. This sequence encodes CASSVQSQETQYF.

The rearrangement links TRBV29-1 to TRBJ2-7, with TRBD1 as a possible D gene (6 bases). Germline values: CDR1 SQVTM, CDR2 ANQGSEA. The CDR3 extends over 14 amino acids. V was trimmed by 2 bases and J by 4 bases, leaving 15 bases between them. CDR3 bases: TGCAGCGTTGAATATCAGGACAGATTGTACGAGCAGTACTTC. This codes for CSVEYQDRLYEQYF.

In nucleotides, the CDR3 is TGTGCCAGCAGCCAAGGGACGGTGGCTCGGACCACTGAAGCTTTCTTT. Protein: CASSQGTVARTTEAFF. V gene TRBV3-1 (or the pseudogene TRBV3-2) combines with J gene TRBJ1-1; D is undetermined. V was clipped by 1 base and J by 4 bases, with 16 bases between them. There are 16 residues in the CDR3. Germline-derived CDR1 and CDR2 are LGHDT and YNNKEL (reference sequence).

This chain uses TRBV3-1 (or the pseudogene TRBV3-2) with TRBJ2-5; D is perhaps TRBD2 (6 bases). This CDR3 region has 13 residues. Germline V CDR1 and CDR2: LGHDT, YNNKEL (reference sequence). Trimming shortened V by 4 bases and J by 9 bases, and 15 bases separated the two germline ends. CDR3 residues: CASSLSTRSPQYF. DNA of the CDR3: TGTGCCAGCAGCCTTTCGACTAGGTCTCCCCAGTACTTC.

This chain connects TRBV28 to TRBJ1-2; TRBD1 matches at 11 bases. The CDR3 runs to 15 residues. V was pared by 6 bases and J by 7 bases, with 10 bases of the junction left unmatched. Germline CDR1 reads MDHEN; CDR2 reads SYDVKM. In nucleotides, the CDR3 is TGTGCCAGCAGGGTTTTGGACAGGGGGCTGGGTGGCTACACCTTC. Its translation: CASRVLDRGLGGYTF.

The rearrangement uses TRBV12-3 or TRBV12-4 and TRBJ1-1; D gene unclear. V was pared by 6 bases and J by 7 bases, with 12 bases between. The CDR3 has 12 amino acids. The CDR3 protein is CASSQREHEAFF. Written as DNA, the CDR3 is TGTGCCAGCAGCCAACGGGAGCATGAAGCTTTCTTT.

The V call is TRBV6-5, the J call TRBJ1-1, with a possible D match to TRBD1 (5 bases). Per the germline V gene, CDR1 is MNHEY and CDR2 is SVGAGI. The CDR3 has 14 amino acids. V was pared by 2 bases and J by 5 bases, with 12 bases between. The CDR3 is CASSYGGIGTEAFF. The CDR3 DNA is TGTGCCAGCAGTTACGGGGGGATTGGTACTGAAGCTTTCTTT.